Listed below are T cell receptor beta chains from one sample, sequenced in a study of control samples from healthy donors and cancer patients. The data were produced by immunoSEQ multiplex PCR, yet TCRdb's version contains in-frame clones alone and is incomplete. This sample carries some 49,000 clones, approximately 86% of them seen once, and the ten largest clones take 2.8%. The sequencing input was PBMCs. The source is a woman aged 45-65 years with lung cancer. Both conserved end residues are part of each CDR3. The order of the fields is D gene, J gene, V gene, clone size, CDR3 DNA, CDR3 protein. D genes are given only for firm matches. Size is stated for part of the rows, as once, few or many counts, or as a class when the clone is expanded.

NA TRBJ1-1 TRBV15 NA TGTGCCACCAGAGAGGTGAACACTGAAGCTTTCTTT CATREVNTEAFF
TRBD1 TRBJ1-5 TRBV6-5 NA TGTGCCAGCAGTTACGCGGGACAGACGGGTCCGCCCCAGCATTTT CASSYAGQTGPPQHF
NA TRBJ1-2 TRBV7-8 NA TGTGCCACCCGGGATAGCATAAACTATGGCTACACCTTC CATRDSINYGYTF
NA TRBJ2-1 TRBV7-3 NA TGTGCCAGCAGCTTACTCGGGAACTACAATGAGCAGTTCTTC CASSLLGNYNEQFF
TRBD1 TRBJ1-2 TRBV18 NA TGTGCCAGCTCGCCCCTGGGACAGGGGGACTATGGCTACACCTTC CASSPLGQGDYGYTF
TRBD1 TRBJ1-1 TRBV28 NA TGTGCCAGCAGTTCCGAGGACAGGGATAACACTGAAGCTTTCTTT CASSSEDRDNTEAFF
NA TRBJ2-3 TRBV9 once TGTGCCAGCAGCGTAGATGGGCAGAACACAGATACGCAGTATTTT CASSVDGQNTDTQYF
NA TRBJ2-1 TRBV19 once TGTGCCAGTAGTATAAATCGCTATGAGCAGTTCTTC CASSINRYEQFF
NA TRBJ1-1 TRBV11-2 few TGTGCCAGCAGCTTAGCAGGACAGCGGAACACTGAAGCTTTCTTT CASSLAGQRNTEAFF
NA TRBJ1-1 TRBV19 few TGTGCCAGTAGTATGACGGCGGATGAAGCTTTCTTT CASSMTADEAFF
NA TRBJ2-5 TRBV7-7 NA TGTGTCAGCAGCTTAGCGGCAGGGGGACGGGAGACCCAGTACTTC CVSSLAAGGRETQYF
NA TRBJ2-3 TRBV6-1 NA TGTGCCAGCAGTGACGGGATAGATACGCAGTATTTT CASSDGIDTQYF
NA TRBJ1-5 TRBV20-1 NA TGCAGTGCTAGTATTCGGTCGAGCAATCAGCCCCAGCATTTT CSASIRSSNQPQHF
NA TRBJ1-2 TRBV12-3/TRBV12-4 once TGTGCCAGCACGGTGGGTGGGGGCGGCTACACCTTC CASTVGGGGYTF
NA TRBJ1-6 TRBV23-1 NA TGCGCCAGCAGTCAGGGCAGGCTAAATTCACCCCTCCACTTT CASSQGRLNSPLHF
NA TRBJ1-5 TRBV19 NA TGTGCCAGTAGTATAGGACAATATTATAATCAGCCCCAGCATTTT CASSIGQYYNQPQHF
NA TRBJ1-1 TRBV9 NA TGTGCCAGCAGCGTAGGGAACGGAGGACCATCTGAAGCTTTCTTT CASSVGNGGPSEAFF
NA TRBJ1-2 TRBV15 NA TGTGCCACCAGCAGAGATGGGACAACAAACTATGGCTACACCTTC CATSRDGTTNYGYTF
NA TRBJ2-6 TRBV14 NA TGTGCCAGCAGCCTCCGGGGGTCCGCTGGGGCCAACGTCCTGACTTTC CASSLRGSAGANVLTF
NA TRBJ1-2 TRBV20-1 NA TGCAGTGCTAGTCCGGGGGATGGGAATGGCTACACCTTC CSASPGDGNGYTF
NA TRBJ1-2 TRBV7-2 NA TGTGCCAGCAGCTTAGTGAATTCAAATGGCTACACCTTC CASSLVNSNGYTF
NA TRBJ1-1 TRBV7-8 NA TGTGCCAGCAGCCCCCGGACCCAGGGAGGGAAGGCTGAAGCTTTCTTT CASSPRTQGGKAEAFF
TRBD1 TRBJ1-2 TRBV29-1 few TGCAGCGTTGAGGGGACAGTACCCTCTGGCTACACCTTC CSVEGTVPSGYTF
NA TRBJ1-5 TRBV10-3 few TGTGCCATCAGTGAGCGGGGTAGCAATCAGCCCCAGCATTTT CAISERGSNQPQHF
NA TRBJ1-2 TRBV6-5 NA TGTGCCAGCAGTCTCCGGGGGCTCGGCTACACCTTC CASSLRGLGYTF
TRBD2 TRBJ2-4 TRBV7-2 few TGTGCCAGCAGCTTGTGGCTAGCGGGAAACATTCAGTACTTC CASSLWLAGNIQYF
NA TRBJ1-5 TRBV4-3 NA TGCGCCAGCAGCCAAGGGACAGTTAATCAGCCCCAGCATTTT CASSQGTVNQPQHF
NA TRBJ2-7 TRBV28 NA TGTGCCAGCAGTTTTTCCCACGAGCAGTACTTC CASSFSHEQYF
TRBD1 TRBJ1-1 TRBV5-8 few TGTGCCAGCAGCTTGGACGACAGGGGCTGGACTGAAGCTTTCTTT CASSLDDRGWTEAFF
TRBD2 TRBJ2-3 TRBV11-3 once TGTGCCAGCAGCTTTGGGGGGGAGATAGATACGCAGTATTTT CASSFGGEIDTQYF
TRBD2 TRBJ2-3 TRBV7-3 NA TGTGCCAGCAGCCCACACGGGTCTAGCGGGGGTTCGACAGATACGCAGTATTTT CASSPHGSSGGSTDTQYF
NA TRBJ2-7 TRBV5-1 NA TGCGCCAGCAGCCGAGATCGGGACCCCTACTACGAGCAGTACTTC CASSRDRDPYYEQYF
NA TRBJ1-1 TRBV6-1 NA TGTGCCAGCAGTGAATGGGGGCCTTCGAACACTGAAGCTTTCTTT CASSEWGPSNTEAFF
NA TRBJ1-6 TRBV10-1 few TGCGCCAGCAGGGACAGCTCCTATAATTCACCCCTCCACTTT CASRDSSYNSPLHF
NA TRBJ1-1 TRBV6-5 NA TGTGCCAGCAATTGGGGTAACACTGAAGCTTTCTTT CASNWGNTEAFF
NA TRBJ2-3 TRBV5-1 NA TGCGCCAGCAGATACAGCACAGATACGCAGTATTTT CASRYSTDTQYF
NA TRBJ1-1 TRBV20-1 NA TGCAGTGCTAGTGGGGGGGCTGAAGCTTTCTTT CSASGGAEAFF
NA TRBJ1-1 TRBV27 NA TGTGCCAGCAGTTTAGCCGGGGGGAACACTGAAGCTTTCTTT CASSLAGGNTEAFF
NA TRBJ1-3 TRBV18 NA TGTGCCAGCTCACCACCGATAGGCATAGACACCATATATTTT CASSPPIGIDTIYF
NA TRBJ2-5 TRBV27 NA TGTGCCAGCAGCTCCGACGGCGACCGGACCCAGTACTTC CASSSDGDRTQYF
NA TRBJ2-7 TRBV28 NA TGTGCCAGCAGTTACGGGACGGCCTACGAGCAGTACTTC CASSYGTAYEQYF
NA TRBJ2-2 TRBV2 NA TGTGCCAGCATGTTTGGCTACCCGATCCGGGACAAAAAGTACACCGGGGAGCTGTTTTTT CASMFGYPIRDKKYTGELFF
NA TRBJ1-1 TRBV6-5 few TGTGCCAGCTCAGCAGGGAGGAACACTGAAGCTTTCTTT CASSAGRNTEAFF
NA TRBJ1-4 TRBV5-5 once TGTGCCAGCAGCTTTTCAGTTTCGACTAATGAAAAACTGTTTTTT CASSFSVSTNEKLFF
NA TRBJ1-4 TRBV6-1 NA TGTGCCAGCAGTGAAACTGTTAATGAAAAACTGTTTTTT CASSETVNEKLFF